Below, 17 T cell receptor beta chains from the same sample are listed, as sequenced in a study of blood T cell repertoires in COVID-19. The method was immunoSEQ multiplex PCR; TCRdb's version includes in-frame clones alone and lacks a portion of them. The sample lists about 210,000 clones, approximately 81% occurring once. Sample: peripheral blood. These receptors were obtained from a woman of 80 years or more with acute or convalescent COVID-19.

V is TRBV7-9 and J is TRBJ1-4, with D uncertain. Germline-derived CDR1 and CDR2 are SEHNR and FQNEAQ (reference sequence). CDR3 length: 15 amino acids. V lost 4 bases and J lost 6, with 15 bases in between. The CDR3 coding sequence is TGTGCCAGCAGCTCGAGAGGAGGGTGGGATGAAAAACTGTTTTTT. Encoded protein: CASSSRGGWDEKLFF.

This clone was seen only once. This chain connects TRBV7-9 to TRBJ1-5, with D possibly matching TRBD1 (6 bases). CDR3 length: 16 residues. Trimming took 4 bases from V and 4 from J, leaving 17 bases between them. Germline CDR1 is SEHNR and CDR2 is FQNEAQ (reference sequence). CDR3 loop: CASSSSVGGLNQPQHF. CDR3 sequence (DNA): TGTGCCAGCAGCTCGTCGGTAGGGGGTTTAAATCAGCCCCAGCATTTT.

The J gene is TRBJ2-5, the V gene TRBV7-2; 7 bases agree with TRBD2. Per the germline V gene, CDR1 is SGHTA and CDR2 is FQGNSA. The CDR3 covers 12 residues. V shed 7 bases, J shed 5 bases, and the junction held 4 bases outside the gene matches. The CDR3 spells CASTPGGETQYF. CDR3 DNA: TGTGCCAGCACGCCGGGAGGTGAGACCCAGTACTTC.

This clone has just a few counts. The chain has TRBV7-8 and TRBJ2-1, with 7 bases fitting TRBD2. After removal of 1 base from V and 13 bases from J, the junction contained 13 bases not matched to a gene. Germline V gene data show CDR1 as SGHVS and CDR2 as FQNEAQ. The CDR3 loop spans 15 amino acids. DNA of the CDR3: TGTGCCAGCAGCTTAGTTCCCGAAGGGGTAGCGGGCCAGTTCTTC. It encodes CASSLVPEGVAGQFF.

V is TRBV7-8 and J is TRBJ1-3; D unresolved. Germline V CDR1 and CDR2: SGHVS, FQNEAQ. There are 13 residues in the CDR3. V lost 1 base and J 9 bases, leaving 10 bases between the germline ends. The CDR3 here is CASSLDTRGTIYF. In nucleotides, the CDR3 is TGTGCCAGCAGCTTAGATACGAGAGGCACCATATATTTT.

The chain employs TRBV4-2 and TRBJ2-2, with 11 nucleotides matching TRBD2. CDR3 size: 21 residues. CDR1 LGHNA and CDR2 YNFKEQ come from the germline V gene. With 1 base clipped from V and 3 bases from J, the junction kept 16 bases outside the gene matches. This chain's CDR3 is CASSQGRLAGQFVRHTGELFF. The DNA of the CDR3 is TGTGCCAGCAGCCAAGGGAGACTAGCGGGACAATTCGTACGACACACCGGGGAGCTGTTTTTT.

The chain has TRBV18 and TRBJ1-4; TRBD1 is a possible D gene (5 bases). V lost 0 bases and J lost 8, with 16 bases in between. This CDR3 is 16 amino acids long. Germline V gene data show CDR1 as KGHSH and CDR2 as LQKENI. CDR3 in DNA: TGTGCCAGCTCACCACCTCAGCCAGGGTCTTCGGAAAAACTGTTTTTT. Its translation: CASSPPQPGSSEKLFF.

The chain uses TRBV10-3 and TRBJ2-1; D is uncertain. The germline V and J ends were trimmed by 6 bases and 5 bases, with 17 bases remaining between them. The CDR3 contains 15 residues. Per germline, CDR1 ENHRY and CDR2 SYGVKD. CDR3 coding DNA: TGTGCCATCAGCCCCAATCTTCCTAGAAACAATGAGCAGTTCTTC. It specifies CAISPNLPRNNEQFF.

CDR3 loop: CASSSDSPTNEKLFF. For the CDR3, the DNA is TGTGCCAGTAGTTCGGACAGCCCAACTAATGAAAAACTGTTTTTT. This sequence joins TRBV19 and TRBJ1-4; maybe TRBD1 (6 bases). The germline V gene encodes CDR1 LNHDA and CDR2 SQIVND (reference sequence). The CDR3 runs 15 residues. Trimming removed 5 bases from V and 0 bases from J, with 10 bases in between.

This chain links TRBV6-5 with TRBJ1-2, with 7 nucleotides matching TRBD1. V shed 2 bases, J shed 4 bases, and the junction held 4 bases outside the gene matches. Looked up from germline, CDR1 is MNHEY and CDR2 is SVGAGI. The CDR3 is made up of 14 amino acids. This CDR3 reads CASSYDREVYGYTF. In DNA, the CDR3 is TGTGCCAGCAGTTACGACAGGGAGGTCTATGGCTACACCTTC.

This clone was observed a few times. V and J are TRBV7-2 and TRBJ2-7; 10 bases map to TRBD2. The CDR3 consists of 15 residues. Trimming removed 4 bases from V and 3 bases from J; junction bases left unmatched: 6. CDR1 is SGHTA and CDR2 is FQGNSA in the germline V gene. CDR3 region: CASSSGLAINYEQYF. Written as DNA, the CDR3 is TGTGCCAGCAGCTCGGGACTAGCGATTAACTACGAGCAGTACTTC. Full variable domain (outside the CDR3, taken from reference TRBV7-2 and TRBJ2-7): GAGVSQSPSNKVTEKGKDVELRCDPISGHTALYWYRQSLGQGLEFLIYFQGNSAPDKSGLPSDRFSAERTGGSVSTLTIQRTQQEDSAVYLCASSSGLAINYEQYFGPGTRLTVT.

The rearrangement uses TRBV29-1 and TRBJ2-3; the D gene is possibly TRBD1 (6 bases). V lost 7 bases and J 1 base, leaving 9 bases between the germline ends. This CDR3 region has 12 residues. Germline V lookup: CDR1 SQVTM, CDR2 ANQGSEA. In DNA form, the CDR3 reads TGCAGCGGGAACAGGGGCACAGATACGCAGTATTTT. It is translated as CSGNRGTDTQYF.

The gene calls are TRBV7-2 and TRBJ1-5; no definite D call. Germline V lookup: CDR1 SGHTA, CDR2 FQGNSA. Trimming took off 3 bases at V and 2 bases at J, with 11 bases between the two ends. The CDR3 has 15 amino acids. CDR3 coding DNA: TGTGCCAGCAGCTTCTCAGGACTAGGCAATCAGCCCCAGCATTTT. As protein: CASSFSGLGNQPQHF.

V is TRBV4-3 and J is TRBJ2-1; TRBD1 might be the D (5 bases). Germline V lookup: CDR1 LGHNA, CDR2 YSLEER. The V end was cut by 2 bases, the J end by 3 bases, with 11 bases between. CDR3 size: 15 residues. CDR3 protein: CASSQYHDSYNEQFF. The CDR3 DNA follows: TGCGCCAGCAGCCAATACCATGACAGCTACAATGAGCAGTTCTTC.

The J gene is TRBJ2-1, the V gene TRBV27; 8 nucleotides match TRBD1. Germline CDR1 and CDR2: MNHEY and SMNVEV (reference sequence). V shed 5 bases and J 4 bases; nucleotides not matched to a gene: 7. The CDR3 runs 15 residues. For the CDR3, the DNA is TGTGCCAGCAGTGCGTCCGGGACAGGTTACAATGAGCAGTTCTTC. It encodes CASSASGTGYNEQFF.

This chain uses TRBV7-2 with TRBJ1-2, with a tentative D call TRBD1 (5 bases). The germline V gene encodes CDR1 SGHTA and CDR2 FQGNSA. The CDR3 is 16 amino acids. Trimming took 0 bases from V and 0 from J, leaving 11 bases between them. For the CDR3, the DNA is TGTGCCAGCAGCTTAGCTACAGGTCTAGCTAACTATGGCTACACCTTC. It translates to CASSLATGLANYGYTF.

This chain joins TRBV2 and TRBJ1-1, with TRBD1 matching over 8 bases. The CDR3 sequence is 13 residues long. Germline values: CDR1 SNHLY, CDR2 FYNNEI. J lost 5 bases, V lost 6 bases, and 5 bases had no gene match. CDR3 sequence reads: CASSIDRGTEAFF. The DNA for the CDR3 is TGTGCCAGCAGCATCGACAGGGGAACTGAAGCTTTCTTT.